This TCR beta chain was obtained from a study of T cells in Graves' hyperthyroidism and ophthalmopathy. On the study more broadly: Peripheral blood was acquired at first diagnosis, ahead of any therapy whatsoever. Whole-study findings and limits: Ophthalmopathy cases were set apart from stable hyperthyroidism by a 13 V-J model.

For the diagnoses, clinical symptoms, serum thyroxine and TRAb, thyroid ultrasound and orbital computed tomography were used. From more than 9.5 ml of fresh peripheral blood, PBMCs were isolated. This clonotype was recorded many times. Its antigen is not identified. Template material for amplifying TCR beta CDR3 regions consisted of RNA transcripts. TCR CDR3 regions were first amplified by RT-PCR with HTBI primers. TCRdb itself ran the multiplex PCR reads through MiXCR, one entry per CDR3 protein. The profile covers under 600,000 distinct CDR3 sequences, with more than 15% appearing a single time and around 3.3% taken by the ten largest. CDR1 and CDR2 (germline): SGHAT, FQNNGV. With V trimmed by 2 bases and J by 3 bases, 6 bases remained unmatched. The CDR3 is 15 amino acids.

The V gene is TRBV11-2, the J gene TRBJ2-7; 8 nucleotides match TRBD1. Specimen: blood. The TCR was taken from a woman between 40 and 55 years old with Graves' ophthalmopathy. CDR3 nucleotide sequence: TGTGCCAGCAGCTTATTCGCAGGGGGCGGCTACGAGCAGTACTTC. Encoded protein: CASSLFAGGGYEQYF.